The 10 T cell receptor beta chains below come from one sample, sequenced in a study of T cells in women clearing cervical HPV infection. The protocol was immunoSEQ multiplex PCR, while the TCRdb copy is restricted to in-frame clones and leaves out a portion. The listing records approximately 30,000 clones. The sample comprised blood buffy coat. The receptors were gathered from a woman aged 18 to 75 with a cervical HPV16 infection that either progressed to CIN3+ or cleared (not recorded which).

In regard to this clone: A junction end diverges from the germline sequence, so it may reflect a read error. The read ends 3 residues before the CDR3 terminus; that terminus is restored from the germline J gene. The chain has TRBV29-1 and TRBJ1-4; D gene uncertain. The germline V gene has CDR1 SQVTM and CDR2 ANQGSEA. The CDR3 is 14 residues long. The CDR3 reads CSAEKYEGGEKLFF. CDR3 DNA, as far as it was read: TGCAGCGCTGAAAAATATGAGGGTGGAGAAAAA.

A word on this clone: Sequencing ends 3 residues short of the CDR3 end; the germline J gene provides the rest. The chain joins TRBV5-1 to TRBJ1-1, with 9 bases fitting TRBD1. The germline V gene encodes CDR1 SGHRS and CDR2 YFSETQ. The trim removed 1 base at V and 4 bases at J, leaving 11 bases unmatched. This CDR3 region has 17 residues. The DNA read from the CDR3 is TGCGCCAGCAGCTTGCTTGGGACAGGGTCGTCGGGCACTGAA. Encoded protein: CASSLLGTGSSGTE. The whole CDR3 protein reads CASSLLGTGSSGTEAFF.

CDR3 sequence: CSARGSGSLNQPQHF. The part of the CDR3 DNA that was read is TGCAGTGCTAGAGGTTCAGGGTCTCTCAATCAGCCC. The chain has TRBV20-1 and TRBJ1-5; a possible D gene is TRBD1 (5 bases). The sequence runs out 3 residues before the end of the CDR3; the remainder is reconstructed from the germline J gene. CDR3 length: 15 amino acids. From germline, CDR1 is DFQATT and CDR2 SNEGSKA (reference sequence). Between the trimmed V and J ends, which lost 1 base and 3 bases, there was a span of 13 bases.

Concerning this clone: From the germline J gene comes the end of the CDR3, since the read stops 3 residues before it. This chain connects TRBV5-6 to TRBJ2-5, with D tentatively TRBD1 (5 bases). Germline assignment: CDR1 SGHDT and CDR2 YYEEEE. The length of the CDR3 is 12 residues. Trimming shortened V by 4 bases and J by 7 bases, and 11 bases separated the two germline ends. The sequenced CDR3 bases are TGTGCCAGCAGCACGACAGCTCGGACC. Translated, it gives CASSTTART. The CDR3 reads in full as CASSTTARTQYF.

To note about this clone: Read data end 3 residues before the CDR3 end; the end is taken from the germline J gene. The genes are TRBV29-1 and TRBJ2-2, with D tentatively TRBD1 (7 bases). V was trimmed by 7 bases and J by 0 bases, leaving 12 bases between them. Germline values: CDR1 SQVTM, CDR2 ANQGSEA. The CDR3 is 14 residues long. Incomplete CDR3 DNA: TGCAGCGCGCGGGGACAGACGAACACCGGGGAG. Protein: CSARGQTNTGE. The CDR3 in its entirety is CSARGQTNTGELFF.

Worth noting for this clone: The read stops 3 residues short of the end of the CDR3; the missing end is completed from the germline J gene. This chain links TRBV6-1 with TRBJ1-4; D is possibly TRBD1 (5 bases). CDR3 length: 14 amino acids. Germline-derived CDR1 and CDR2 are MNHNS and SASEGT. Here the CDR3 reads CASSEAGHKSPLFF. Partial CDR3 DNA: TGTGCCAGCAGTGAAGCTGGACATAAATCACCA.

About this clone: The read terminates 3 residues ahead of where the CDR3 ends, so the germline J gene completes it. The chain couples TRBV3-1 (or the pseudogene TRBV3-2) to TRBJ2-7; D is perhaps TRBD1 (6 bases). This CDR3 spans 14 amino acids. Deletions cut 3 bases from V and 6 bases from J, with 15 bases between. CDR1 and CDR2 from the germline V gene are LGHDT and YNNKEL (reference sequence). The CDR3 spells CASSHGQFNLEQYF. The part of the CDR3 DNA that was read is TGTGCCAGCAGCCATGGACAGTTTAACCTCGAG.

Points on this clone: The read falls 3 residues short of the CDR3 end, and the missing part is taken from the germline J gene. V gene TRBV10-3 combines with J gene TRBJ2-3, with 8 bases fitting TRBD2. CDR3 length: 15 amino acids. The germline V gene has CDR1 ENHRY and CDR2 SYGVKD. J lost 0 bases, V lost 6 bases, and 5 bases had no gene match. The CDR3 protein is CAISVAGTSTDTQYF. The part of the CDR3 DNA that was read is TGTGCCATCAGCGTAGCGGGAACTAGCACAGATACG.

A word on this clone: Read data end 3 residues before the CDR3 end; the end is taken from the germline J gene. The chain is built from TRBV5-1 and TRBJ2-3; TRBD1 aligns across 7 bases. The CDR3 is made up of 15 amino acids. Losses at the gene ends were 1 base for V and 0 bases for J; bases not matched to a gene: 2. CDR1 and CDR2 from the germline V gene are SGHRS and YFSETQ. CDR3 region: CASSLTGDSTDTQYF. The DNA read from the CDR3 is TGCGCCAGCAGCTTGACAGGGGATAGCACAGATACG.

As concerns this clone: Coverage ceases 3 residues before the CDR3 finishes, and the germline J gene fills in the end. The chain has TRBV7-8 and TRBJ1-4; TRBD1 might be the D (6 bases). V was shortened by 5 bases and J by 3 bases, with 13 bases between the two germline ends. Looked up from germline, CDR1 is SGHVS and CDR2 is FQNEAQ. The CDR3 contains 15 residues. CDR3 amino acids: CASSPYRDPNEKLFF. The sequenced CDR3 bases are TGTGCCAGCAGCCCTTACAGGGACCCTAATGAAAAA.